This T cell receptor (beta chain) was retrieved from a study of control samples from healthy donors and cancer patients. The method was immunoSEQ multiplex PCR; TCRdb's version includes in-frame clones alone and lacks a portion of them. The table records about 94,000 clones, approximately 90% of them present only once. Germline V gene sequence: CDR1 SNHLY, CDR2 FYNNEI. The CDR3 length is 12 residues. V was pared by 4 bases and J by 8 bases, with 4 bases of the junction left unmatched. The sequencing input was blood. The TCR originated in a woman younger than 30 in good health. The rearrangement joins TRBV2 to TRBJ1-2; 7 bases map to TRBD1. The CDR3 DNA follows: TGTGCCAGCAGTGTAACAGGGGTAGGCTACACCTTC. This translates into CASSVTGVGYTF.